The clone carrying this TCR beta chain has just one count. With 2 bases clipped from V and 1 base from J, the junction kept 7 bases outside the gene matches. The CDR3 spans 18 residues. Looked up from germline, CDR1 is SGHTA and CDR2 is FQGNSA. Measured with immunoSEQ multiplex PCR; TCRdb has only the in-frame clones, and not every one. The sample consists of tens of thousands of clones, around 83% of them appearing once. This entry is derived from a study of OX40 agonist ivuxolimab in advanced cancers. The receptor's source is an adult with an advanced solid tumor such as melanoma, head and neck, liver or kidney cancer. The input for sequencing was CD4+ or CD8+ T cells sorted from blood, taken in a trial of the OX40 agonist ivuxolimab. The rearrangement uses TRBV7-2 and TRBJ2-3; 12 bases are shared with TRBD1. The CDR3 here is CASSLSRDRGPGTDTQYF. The CDR3 bases are TGTGCCAGCAGCTTAAGCCGGGACAGGGGGCCGGGCACAGATACGCAGTATTTT. The full variable domain, rest sourced from reference TRBV7-2 and TRBJ2-3, is GAGVSQSPSNKVTEKGKDVELRCDPISGHTALYWYRQSLGQGLEFLIYFQGNSAPDKSGLPSDRFSAERTGGSVSTLTIQRTQQEDSAVYLCASSLSRDRGPGTDTQYFGPGTRLTVL.